Listed below are T cell receptor beta chains from one sample, sequenced in a study of blood T cell repertoires in COVID-19. Only in-frame clones appear in the TCRdb table, and some are missing; sequencing was by immunoSEQ multiplex PCR. The repertoire holds approximately 260,000 clones, with around 83% as singletons. What was sequenced was peripheral blood. Receptor source: a young man with active or convalescent COVID-19. Each CDR3 is given with its conserved first and last residue. A D gene is named only where the DNA matches it firmly. The listing skips clone size in some rows; elsewhere it reads once, few, many or a size class.

>.|TRBV15|.|TRBJ1-6
CATSGGGPLHF
TGTGCCACCAGTGGGGGGGGGCCCCTCCACTTT
>.|TRBV5-4|.|TRBJ1-6
CASSPTVPSNSPLHF
TGTGCCAGCAGCCCCACAGTTCCCTCAAATTCACCCCTCCACTTT
>many|TRBV5-1|TRBD1|TRBJ1-5
CASSLGEDRQGHQPQHF
TGCGCCAGCAGCTTGGGGGAGGACAGACAGGGACATCAGCCCCAGCATTTT
>.|TRBV6-2/TRBV6-3|.|TRBJ2-5
CASSYFRDTPREETQYF
TGTGCCAGCAGTTACTTCAGGGACACCCCCAGGGAAGAGACCCAGTACTTC
>.|TRBV3-1/TRBV3-2|.|TRBJ2-2
CASSQEKLLTGELFF
TGTGCCAGCAGCCAAGAGAAACTCCTCACCGGGGAGCTGTTTTTT
>.|TRBV2|TRBD2|TRBJ2-5
CASTYMGGDQETQYF
TGTGCCAGCACCTACATGGGGGGGGACCAAGAGACCCAGTACTTC
>.|TRBV19|TRBD2|TRBJ2-7
CATTGLAGGSYEQYF
TGTGCCACCACTGGACTAGCGGGGGGATCCTACGAGCAGTACTTC
>.|TRBV13|TRBD2|TRBJ2-2
CASSATGTSGRVVTGELFF
TGTGCCAGCAGCGCCACCGGGACTAGCGGGCGTGTGGTCACCGGGGAGCTGTTTTTT
>.|TRBV7-9|.|TRBJ1-6
CASSRTGRSYNSPLHF
TGTGCCAGCAGCCGAACAGGGCGATCCTATAATTCACCCCTCCACTTT
>.|TRBV6-5|TRBD2|TRBJ2-3
CASTEVAGGPDTQYF
TGTGCCAGCACCGAGGTAGCGGGGGGGCCAGATACGCAGTATTTT
>few|TRBV3-1/TRBV3-2|.|TRBJ2-1
CASSLQGYNEQFF
TGTGCCAGCAGCCTACAGGGTTACAATGAGCAGTTCTTC
>.|TRBV12-3/TRBV12-4|TRBD1|TRBJ2-2
CASSTQGTGELFF
TGTGCCAGCAGTACACAGGGGACCGGGGAGCTGTTTTTT
>.|TRBV3-1/TRBV3-2|TRBD2|TRBJ2-7
CASSHLSGGNYYEQYF
TGTGCCAGCAGCCATCTTAGCGGGGGGAATTACTACGAGCAGTACTTC
>.|TRBV5-1|.|TRBJ1-1
CASSLDPFGNTEAFF
TGCGCCAGCAGCTTGGACCCCTTCGGGAACACTGAAGCTTTCTTT
>.|TRBV7-3|TRBD1|TRBJ2-7
CASSPVRRTGLAYEQYF
TGTGCCAGCAGCCCAGTGAGGAGGACAGGGTTAGCATACGAGCAGTACTTC
>.|TRBV23-1|.|TRBJ2-1
CASILPQRLYNEQFF
TGCGCCAGCATCCTCCCCCAGCGACTATACAATGAGCAGTTCTTC
>.|TRBV7-3|TRBD1|TRBJ2-1
CASSSTGGNMDEQFF
TGTGCCAGCAGCTCTACAGGGGGCAATATGGATGAGCAGTTCTTC
>.|TRBV27|TRBD1|TRBJ2-5
CASIGQGGMQETQYF
TGTGCCAGCATAGGACAGGGGGGGATGCAAGAGACCCAGTACTTC
>.|TRBV4-1|.|TRBJ1-2
CASSSPGRGFFYGYTF
TGCGCCAGCAGCTCCCCCGGCAGGGGCTTCTTCTATGGCTACACCTTC
>.|TRBV10-3|.|TRBJ1-6
CAISARILQGNSPLHF
TGTGCCATCAGTGCCAGGATCCTGCAGGGGAATTCACCCCTCCACTTT
>once|TRBV7-9|TRBD1|TRBJ2-7
CASTLRQGDFYEQYF
TGTGCCAGCACCCTAAGACAGGGCGACTTTTACGAGCAGTACTTC
>once|TRBV30|TRBD1|TRBJ2-5
CAGWTGGIQETQYF
TGTGCCGGCTGGACAGGGGGTATACAAGAGACCCAGTACTTC
>.|TRBV7-9|.|TRBJ1-5
CASSLDPGDQPQHF
TGTGCCAGCAGCTTAGATCCAGGTGATCAGCCCCAGCATTTT
>.|TRBV19|.|TRBJ1-1
CASTAKLLDTEAFF
TGTGCCAGTACCGCTAAGTTGTTAGACACTGAAGCTTTCTTT
>.|TRBV6-1|TRBD1|TRBJ1-5
CASSDLTGVINQPQHF
TGTGCCAGCAGTGACCTGACAGGGGTGATCAATCAGCCCCAGCATTTT
>.|TRBV2|.|TRBJ2-5
CASSWQFRGTQYF
TGTGCCAGCAGCTGGCAATTTCGGGGGACCCAGTACTTC
>.|TRBV5-6|.|TRBJ1-5
CASSLTASNQPQHF
TGTGCCAGCAGCTTGACAGCTAGCAATCAGCCCCAGCATTTT